This T cell receptor (beta chain) was recovered during a study of OX40 agonist ivuxolimab in advanced cancers. The method was immunoSEQ multiplex PCR; TCRdb's version includes in-frame clones alone and lacks a portion of them. The sample carries over 60,000 clones, roughly 84% recorded once. Trimming pared 6 bases from V and 0 bases from J, leaving 6 bases between. The germline V gene has CDR1 SNHLY and CDR2 FYNNEI. CDR3 length: 13 residues. The sample in question was CD4+ or CD8+ T cells sorted from blood, obtained in a trial of the OX40 agonist ivuxolimab. V usage is TRBV2 and J usage is TRBJ1-5; D not resolved. This receptor was identified in an adult with an advanced solid tumor such as melanoma, head and neck, liver or kidney cancer. The CDR3 coding sequence is TGTGCCAGCAGGGACGGTAGCAATCAGCCCCAGCATTTT. Encoded protein: CASRDGSNQPQHF. Full variable domain (rest looked up from reference TRBV2 and TRBJ1-5): EPEVTQTPSHQVTQMGQEVILRCVPISNHLYFYWYRQILGQKVEFLVSFYNNEISEKSEIFDDQFSVERPDGSNFTLKIRSTKLEDSAMYFCASRDGSNQPQHFGDGTRLSIL.